One and the same sample provided the 23 T cell receptor beta chains below, sequenced in a study of T-cell reconstitution after alpha-beta-depleted transplantation in children. Unique molecular identifiers tagged the TCRbeta library. From the PCR reads, TCRdb called clonotypes with MiXCR, one entry per CDR3 protein. The table lists approximately 230,000 distinct CDR3 sequences, 25% of them singletons. Sequencing used PBMCs, obtained before TCRalphabeta/CD19-depleted stem cell transplant. The receptor source for this set is a girl aged 2 to 10 with Fanconi anemia, due to receive a stem cell transplant.

Only a few counts were recorded for this clonotype. The gene calls are TRBV20-1 and TRBJ2-7, with D possibly being TRBD1 or TRBD2 (5 bases each). Trimming shortened V by 8 bases and J by 3 bases, and 17 bases separated the two germline ends. This CDR3 has 13 amino acids. Germline V gives CDR1 DFQATT, CDR2 SNEGSKA (reference sequence). In DNA form, the CDR3 reads TGCAGTCCGAACTTGGGGGACGACTACGAGCAGTACTTC. Its protein is CSPNLGDDYEQYF.

The V and J genes are TRBV29-1 and TRBJ1-1; unclear D gene. With 0 bases removed from V and 1 base from J, the gap between germline ends came to 6 bases. The CDR3 totals 13 residues. In germline, CDR1 is SQVTM, CDR2 ANQGSEA. CDR3 amino acids: CSVEEQTNTEAFF. For the CDR3, the DNA is TGCAGCGTTGAAGAACAGACGAACACTGAAGCTTTCTTT.

The chain uses TRBV4-2 and TRBJ2-7; no clear D gene. This CDR3 region has 14 residues. Germline V gene lookup returns CDR1 LGHNA and CDR2 YNFKEQ. V lost 1 base, J lost 1 base, and 8 bases lay in between. The chain's CDR3 is CASSQGLESYEQYF. CDR3 DNA: TGTGCCAGCAGCCAAGGATTGGAGTCCTACGAGCAGTACTTC.

The chain links TRBV5-1 to TRBJ1-1; D is possibly TRBD1 (6 bases). This CDR3 is 13 amino acids long. Germline V gene lookup returns CDR1 SGHRS and CDR2 YFSETQ. Trimming stripped 0 bases from V and 7 bases from J, with 10 bases between. CDR3 sequence (DNA): TGCGCCAGCAGCTTGGGGCAGGGGCTTGAAGCTTTCTTT. It codes for CASSLGQGLEAFF.

The chain employs TRBV5-1 and TRBJ2-1, with D perhaps matching TRBD1 (7 bases). V lost 3 bases and J 4 bases, leaving 17 bases between the germline ends. The CDR3 is made up of 16 amino acids. The germline V gene has CDR1 SGHRS and CDR2 YFSETQ. CDR3 loop: CASSSQTRGAYNEQFF. In DNA, the CDR3 is TGCGCCAGCAGCTCTCAAACCAGGGGGGCTTACAATGAGCAGTTCTTC.

The table lists this clonotype with a few counts. V gene TRBV7-9 combines with J gene TRBJ2-1, with 9 bases aligning to TRBD1. The germline V gene encodes CDR1 SEHNR and CDR2 FQNEAQ (reference sequence). The ends lost 5 bases at V and 2 bases at J; junction bases unmatched: 7. The length of the CDR3 is 16 residues. Written as DNA, the CDR3 is TGTGCCAGCAGCCATCCCACAGGGGGCGCCTACAATGAGCAGTTCTTC. It specifies CASSHPTGGAYNEQFF.

CDR3 bases: TGCAGTGCTAGGCTAGCGGGAGGGCCCACATCCTACAATGAGCAGTTCTTC. Protein sequence: CSARLAGGPTSYNEQFF. This chain uses TRBV20-1 with TRBJ2-1; 12 nucleotides agree with TRBD2. The CDR3 spans 17 residues. V shed 3 bases and J 1 base; nucleotides not matched to a gene: 7. Looked up from germline, CDR1 is DFQATT and CDR2 is SNEGSKA (reference sequence).

In this sample, this clonotype turned up many times. The chain carries TRBV7-2 and TRBJ2-7, with unresolved D. The CDR3 runs 14 residues. V lost 5 bases, J lost 0 bases, and 11 bases lay in between. Per germline, CDR1 SGHTA and CDR2 FQGNSA. For the CDR3, the DNA is TGTGCCAGCAGCCTAGAGACACTCTCCTACGAGCAGTACTTC. This encodes CASSLETLSYEQYF.

This clonotype occurred many times. The genes are TRBV18 and TRBJ1-5; a possible D gene is TRBD1 (5 bases). CDR3 length equals 14 residues. Trimming stripped 2 bases from V and 6 bases from J, with 11 bases between. Germline-derived CDR1 and CDR2 are KGHSH and LQKENI. CDR3 sequence reads: CASSPTRALQPQHF. The CDR3 DNA sequence: TGTGCCAGCTCACCAACCAGGGCTCTTCAGCCCCAGCATTTT. Full variable domain (remainder filled in from reference TRBV18 and TRBJ1-5): NAGVMQNPRHLVRRRGQEARLRCSPMKGHSHVYWYRQLPEEGLKFMVYLQKENIIDESGMPKERFSAEFPKEGPSILRIQQVVRGDSAAYFCASSPTRALQPQHFGDGTRLSIL.

The chain joins TRBV20-1 to TRBJ2-3; D may be TRBD1 or TRBD2 (5 bases each). Germline V gives CDR1 DFQATT, CDR2 SNEGSKA (reference sequence). With 1 base removed from V and 6 bases from J, the gap between germline ends came to 17 bases. This CDR3 region has 15 residues. CDR3 DNA: TGCAGTGCTAGAGCGTCGGGGCGAAGATTGGATACGCAGTATTTT. This gives the protein CSARASGRRLDTQYF.

This clonotype was recorded at least ten times. The gene calls are TRBV6-6 and TRBJ2-1; D is perhaps TRBD2 (6 bases). V was pared by 0 bases and J by 13 bases, with 13 bases between. CDR3 length: 13 amino acids. Per the germline V gene, CDR1 is MNHNY and CDR2 is SVGAGI (reference sequence). This chain's CDR3 is CASSYSMRDDQFF. CDR3 DNA sequence: TGTGCCAGCAGTTACTCGATGCGGGACGATCAGTTCTTC.

The CDR3, as DNA: TGCAGTGCCCGTCCGTTTAACACCGGGGAGCTGTTTTTT. Its protein product is CSARPFNTGELFF. This rearrangement joins TRBV20-1 to TRBJ2-2; D not certain. V lost 6 bases, J lost 2 bases, and 10 bases lay in between. Germline values: CDR1 DFQATT, CDR2 SNEGSKA (reference sequence). The CDR3 has 13 amino acids.

This clonotype was counted at least ten times. The gene calls are TRBV29-1 and TRBJ2-2; D unclear. This CDR3 is 14 amino acids long. V lost 2 bases and J 4 bases, leaving 11 bases between the germline ends. Germline-derived CDR1 and CDR2 are SQVTM and ANQGSEA. The CDR3 loop is CSVERADPTGELFF. For the CDR3, the DNA is TGCAGCGTTGAAAGGGCAGATCCCACCGGGGAGCTGTTTTTT.

The chain has TRBV20-1 and TRBJ2-5; D gene ambiguous. CDR3 size: 13 residues. V was trimmed by 0 bases and J by 5 bases, leaving 10 bases between them. CDR1 and CDR2 from the germline V gene are DFQATT and SNEGSKA (reference sequence). CDR3 sequence (DNA): TGCAGTGCTAGAGAGAGATTTTGGGAGACCCAGTACTTC. This gives the protein CSARERFWETQYF.

This clonotype was seen ten or more times. The chain combines TRBV29-1 with TRBJ2-4; tentative D call: TRBD1 (6 bases). Germline CDR1 reads SQVTM; CDR2 reads ANQGSEA. Trimming left V 5 bases short and J 0 bases short, with 14 bases between. The CDR3 has 15 amino acids. The CDR3 DNA follows: TGCAGCGTTCAGGGAGACAGGCGAGCCAAAAACATTCAGTACTTC. This encodes CSVQGDRRAKNIQYF.

This clonotype was observed a handful of times. This chain joins TRBV7-6 and TRBJ1-2, with D unresolved. Trimming took off 1 base at V and 8 bases at J, with 17 bases between the two ends. The CDR3 consists of 15 residues. The germline V gene encodes CDR1 SGHVS and CDR2 FNYEAQ. The CDR3 nucleotides read TGTGCCAGCAGCTTAGACTCTCTGTCAGGTCTAGGCTACACCTTC. Translated, it gives CASSLDSLSGLGYTF.

This clonotype was observed at least ten times. The chain recombines TRBV29-1 with TRBJ2-1; D call uncertain. The CDR3 contains 12 residues. V shed 4 bases and J shed 4 bases, with 8 bases lying between them. CDR1 SQVTM and CDR2 ANQGSEA come from the germline V gene. CDR3 amino acids: CSVVMGYNEQFF. Here the CDR3 DNA reads TGCAGCGTTGTCATGGGGTACAATGAGCAGTTCTTC.

This clonotype was counted only a few times. V usage is TRBV29-1 and J usage is TRBJ2-7; D gene uncertain. Germline V gene sequence: CDR1 SQVTM, CDR2 ANQGSEA. This CDR3 contains 11 residues. The V end was cut by 4 bases, the J end by 4 bases, with 8 bases between. CDR3 nucleotide sequence: TGCAGCGTTGCATCCCGTTACGAGCAGTACTTC. Protein sequence: CSVASRYEQYF.

The chain carries TRBV29-1 and TRBJ2-1; 8 bases fit TRBD2. This CDR3 is built from 14 residues. The V gene's germline CDR1 is SQVTM and CDR2 ANQGSEA. Losses at the gene ends were 4 bases for V and 6 bases for J; bases not matched to a gene: 8. The CDR3 sequence: CSVAGGTLGNEQFF. Written as DNA, the CDR3 is TGCAGCGTTGCGGGGGGGACTTTGGGCAATGAGCAGTTCTTC.

The chain employs TRBV24-1 and TRBJ2-1; 9 nucleotides align to TRBD1. The germline CDR1 and CDR2 sequences are KGHDR and SFDVKD. This CDR3 contains 18 residues. J lost 4 bases, V lost 0 bases, and 9 bases had no gene match. CDR3 residues: CATSDLPSGTGYYNEQFF. As DNA, the CDR3 is TGTGCCACCAGTGATTTGCCATCCGGGACAGGGTATTACAATGAGCAGTTCTTC.

This clonotype was observed a handful of times. The chain combines TRBV11-2 with TRBJ2-1; weak D call: TRBD2 (6 bases). The CDR3 sequence is 16 residues long. Germline assignment: CDR1 SGHAT and CDR2 FQNNGV. V lost 1 base and J 2 bases, leaving 12 bases between the germline ends. Here the CDR3 reads CASSLVPGDTYNEQFF. DNA of the CDR3: TGTGCCAGCAGCTTAGTCCCGGGAGACACCTACAATGAGCAGTTCTTC.

In its sample, this clonotype was seen a few times. This sequence joins TRBV7-2 and TRBJ1-1; the D is unclear. V was shortened by 8 bases and J by 1 base, with 14 bases between the two germline ends. The CDR3 has 14 amino acids. Germline V gene lookup returns CDR1 SGHTA and CDR2 FQGNSA. The CDR3 nucleotides are TGTGCCAGCGGGCCACCAACGGGGAACACTGAAGCTTTCTTT. It specifies CASGPPTGNTEAFF.

This clonotype was picked up many times. The DNA for the CDR3 is TGCAGCGTTGATTGGGCGGCCGAGCAGTACTTC. Translated: CSVDWAAEQYF. The chain couples TRBV29-1 to TRBJ2-7; D not certain. Germline V CDR1 and CDR2: SQVTM, ANQGSEA. CDR3 size: 11 residues. The V end lost 3 bases, the J end lost 6 bases, and 9 bases lay between the germline ends.